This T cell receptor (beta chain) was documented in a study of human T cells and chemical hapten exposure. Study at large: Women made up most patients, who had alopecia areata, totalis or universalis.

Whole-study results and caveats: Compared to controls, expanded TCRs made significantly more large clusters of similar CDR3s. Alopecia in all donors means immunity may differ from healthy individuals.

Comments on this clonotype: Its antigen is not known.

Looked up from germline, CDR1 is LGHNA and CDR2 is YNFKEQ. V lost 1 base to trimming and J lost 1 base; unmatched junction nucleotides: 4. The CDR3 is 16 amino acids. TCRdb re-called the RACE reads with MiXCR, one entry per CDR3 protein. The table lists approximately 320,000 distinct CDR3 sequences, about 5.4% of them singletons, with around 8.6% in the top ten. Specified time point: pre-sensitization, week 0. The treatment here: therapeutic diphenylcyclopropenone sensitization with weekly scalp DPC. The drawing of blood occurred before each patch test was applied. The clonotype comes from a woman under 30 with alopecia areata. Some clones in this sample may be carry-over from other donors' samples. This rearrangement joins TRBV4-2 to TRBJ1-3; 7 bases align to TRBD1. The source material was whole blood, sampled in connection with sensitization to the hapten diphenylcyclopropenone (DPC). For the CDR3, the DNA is TGTGCCAGCAGCCAAGGGGGACAGTCATCTGGAAACACCATATATTTT. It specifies CASSQGGQSSGNTIYF.